Below, 24 T cell receptor beta chains from the same sample are listed, as sequenced in a study of immune evolution from preneoplasia to lung adenocarcinoma. TCRdb keeps only in-frame clones here, not all; method: immunoSEQ multiplex PCR. The repertoire has about 7,200 clones, roughly three quarters of them found once; the top ten carry about a sixth. The source material was FFPE adjacent normal lung tissue. The receptor set was obtained from a person aged 65 to 85 with lung adenocarcinoma.

This clone was seen just once. The chain employs TRBV29-1 and TRBJ2-7, with 8 bases that match TRBD1. Germline CDR1 is SQVTM and CDR2 is ANQGSEA. V was clipped by 8 bases and J by 0 bases; unmatched bases: 6. The CDR3 extends over 13 amino acids. CDR3 DNA sequence: TGCAGCTTTCGGGGGACAGGCTCCTACGAGCAGTACTTC. Protein sequence: CSFRGTGSYEQYF.

The V gene is TRBV10-3, the J gene TRBJ1-2; 7 bases are a match to TRBD1. With V trimmed by 3 bases and J by 0 bases, 7 bases remained unmatched. Germline V gene data show CDR1 as ENHRY and CDR2 as SYGVKD. This CDR3 contains 16 residues. This CDR3 reads CAISEKDRQANYGYTF. For the CDR3, the DNA is TGTGCCATCAGTGAAAAGGACAGGCAAGCTAACTATGGCTACACCTTC.

This sequence joins TRBV6-1 and TRBJ1-5; D gene unclear. Germline assignment: CDR1 MNHNS and CDR2 SASEGT. The V end was cut by 3 bases, the J end by 3 bases, with 18 bases between. This CDR3 contains 17 residues. The CDR3 region has the DNA TGTGCCAGCAGTGATCCGACACAGAGCCCGACCAATCAGCCCCAGCATTTT. Its protein product is CASSDPTQSPTNQPQHF.

The V call is TRBV5-1, the J call TRBJ1-2; D is possibly TRBD1 (5 bases). CDR1 is SGHRS and CDR2 is YFSETQ in the germline V gene. CDR3 length: 14 amino acids. V shed 7 bases and J shed 2 bases, with 15 bases lying between them. CDR3 region: CASSTGTVNYGYTF. CDR3 in DNA: TGCGCCAGCTCCACCGGGACGGTCAACTATGGCTACACCTTC.

The V gene is TRBV2, the J gene TRBJ1-1; D is ambiguous. The CDR3 consists of 15 residues. Germline V gene data show CDR1 as SNHLY and CDR2 as FYNNEI. V lost 5 bases and J 1 base, leaving 14 bases between the germline ends. The CDR3 region is CASSTQSHPNTEAFF. In nucleotides, the CDR3 is TGTGCCAGCAGTACACAGAGTCATCCGAACACTGAAGCTTTCTTT.

The gene calls are TRBV20-1 and TRBJ1-2; the D is unclear. This CDR3 has 9 amino acids. V dropped 3 bases and J dropped 6 bases, with 2 bases sitting between them. The germline CDR1 and CDR2 sequences are DFQATT and SNEGSKA (reference sequence). The CDR3 sequence is CSASDGYTF. The CDR3, as DNA: TGCAGTGCTAGTGATGGCTACACCTTC.

The chain carries TRBV29-1 and TRBJ2-5, with D perhaps TRBD1 (5 bases). The CDR3 length is 15 residues. V dropped 6 bases and J dropped 2 bases, with 19 bases sitting between them. CDR1 and CDR2 from the germline V gene are SQVTM and ANQGSEA. DNA of the CDR3: TGCAGCGTAGCCAGGCTAACAGGAATTCAAGAGACCCAGTACTTC. Its protein product is CSVARLTGIQETQYF.

This chain joins TRBV14 and TRBJ2-7; maybe TRBD2 (5 bases). The CDR3 runs 13 residues. Germline CDR1 reads SGHDN; CDR2 reads FVKESK. Between the trimmed V and J ends, which lost 1 base and 3 bases, there was a span of 7 bases. CDR3 nucleotide sequence: TGTGCCAGCAGCCAAGGACGGGACTACGAGCAGTACTTC. Encoded protein: CASSQGRDYEQYF.

V and J are TRBV28 and TRBJ1-5; TRBD1 aligns across 9 bases. V lost 5 bases and J lost 6; bases outside the gene matches: 11. In germline, CDR1 is MDHEN, CDR2 SYDVKM. The CDR3 consists of 16 residues. CDR3 in amino acids: CASSPSIMGQGQPQHF. The CDR3 DNA is TGTGCCAGCAGTCCCTCAATCATGGGACAGGGTCAGCCCCAGCATTTT.

The chain is built from TRBV5-4 and TRBJ2-7; D uncertain. This CDR3 contains 14 residues. Germline lookup yields CDR1 SGHNT and CDR2 YYREEE (reference sequence). Trimming pared 1 base from V and 0 bases from J, leaving 8 bases between. DNA for the CDR3: TGTGCCAGCAGCTTGCAAGGCTTCTCCTACGAGCAGTACTTC. It specifies CASSLQGFSYEQYF.

The chain links TRBV18 to TRBJ1-1; D gene uncertain. The CDR3 runs 14 residues. V lost 8 bases and J 1 base, leaving 14 bases between the germline ends. Germline-derived CDR1 and CDR2 are KGHSH and LQKENI. The CDR3 coding sequence is TGTGCCAGCCACTTAAGCTCGGCGAACACTGAAGCTTTCTTT. Protein sequence: CASHLSSANTEAFF.

The V call is TRBV29-1, the J call TRBJ1-1; weak D call: TRBD1 (6 bases). The CDR3 runs to 12 residues. The germline V and J ends were trimmed by 2 bases and 7 bases, with 11 bases remaining between them. In germline, CDR1 is SQVTM, CDR2 ANQGSEA. CDR3 sequence reads: CSVERGAVEAFF. The CDR3 bases are TGCAGCGTTGAACGGGGGGCGGTTGAAGCTTTCTTT.

The chain carries TRBV30 and TRBJ1-1; no definite D call. Trimming removed 0 bases at V and 0 bases at J, with 8 bases between. The CDR3 has 14 amino acids. Germline V lookup: CDR1 GTSNPN, CDR2 SVGIG (reference sequence). The CDR3 spells CAWSVLRLNTEAFF. As DNA, the CDR3 is TGTGCCTGGAGTGTATTGAGGTTGAACACTGAAGCTTTCTTT. Filled out from reference TRBV30 and TRBJ1-1, the complete variable domain reads SQTIHQWPATLVQPVGSPLSLECTVEGTSNPNLYWYRQAAGRGLQLLFYSVGIGQISSEVPQNLSASRPQDRQFILSSKKLLLSDSGFYLCAWSVLRLNTEAFFGQGTRLTVV.

This clone is large (0.1 to 1%) by share. The chain combines TRBV4-2 with TRBJ2-2; TRBD2 agrees at 10 bases. The CDR3 runs 16 residues. J was trimmed by 6 bases and V by 1 base; bases with no gene match: 5. Germline V gene data show CDR1 as LGHNA and CDR2 as YNFKEQ. CDR3 in amino acids: CASSQVPAGGPGELFF. CDR3 in DNA: TGTGCCAGCAGCCAAGTACCAGCGGGGGGGCCCGGGGAGCTGTTTTTT.

In its sample, this clone was seen a few times. The chain has TRBV7-6 and TRBJ2-3, with 8 bases lining up with TRBD2. The CDR3 has 16 amino acids. Germline V gives CDR1 SGHVS, CDR2 FNYEAQ. Unmatched junction bases numbered 7, after V lost 3 bases and J lost 2 bases. CDR3 sequence: CASSFSARGDTDTQYF. The CDR3 bases are TGTGCCAGCAGCTTTAGCGCGCGGGGGGACACAGATACGCAGTATTTT.

The chain recombines TRBV29-1 with TRBJ1-2, with a weak D call TRBD1 (5 bases). The germline V and J ends were trimmed by 0 bases and 2 bases, with 10 bases remaining between them. The CDR3 is 14 residues long. CDR1 and CDR2 from the germline V gene are SQVTM and ANQGSEA. In nucleotides, the CDR3 is TGCAGCGTTGAAGACAGGGCGGGAAACTATGGCTACACCTTC. This translates into CSVEDRAGNYGYTF. Full variable domain (outside the CDR3, taken from reference TRBV29-1 and TRBJ1-2): SAVISQKPSRDICQRGTSLTIQCQVDSQVTMMFWYRQQPGQSLTLIATANQGSEATYESGFVIDKFPISRPNLTFSTLTVSNMSPEDSSIYLCSVEDRAGNYGYTFGSGTRLTVV.

V usage is TRBV10-3 and J usage is TRBJ2-3; 8 nucleotides agree with TRBD2. CDR3 length: 14 residues. The germline gives CDR1 ENHRY, CDR2 SYGVKD. J lost 1 base, V lost 11 bases, and 8 bases had no gene match. The CDR3 region has the DNA TGTGCCGCCCACCCAGCGGGGGGCACAGATACGCAGTATTTT. Residues: CAAHPAGGTDTQYF.

This sequence joins TRBV23-1 and TRBJ1-5, with D maybe TRBD1 (5 bases). TRBV23-1 is given ORF status, its function remaining uncertain. This CDR3 comprises 15 residues. V lost 6 bases and J 6 bases, leaving 18 bases between the germline ends. The CDR3 here is CASSGKPGAAQPQHF. In DNA form, the CDR3 reads TGCGCCAGCAGCGGGAAACCCGGGGCTGCTCAGCCCCAGCATTTT.

This sequence joins TRBV6-1 and TRBJ1-5, with 8 bases identical to TRBD1. In germline, CDR1 is MNHNS, CDR2 SASEGT. Trimming removed 1 base from V and 3 bases from J; junction bases left unmatched: 5. The CDR3 spans 16 residues. CDR3 nucleotides: TGTGCCAGCAGTGAAGGTACAGGGGGTGACAATCAGCCCCAGCATTTT. It translates to CASSEGTGGDNQPQHF.

The rearrangement uses TRBV27 and TRBJ2-5, with D possibly called TRBD1 or TRBD2 (5 bases each). This CDR3 region has 13 residues. Germline CDR1 and CDR2: MNHEY and SMNVEV (reference sequence). V was cut by 5 bases and J by 7 bases, with 14 bases left in between. CDR3 sequence reads: CASSLPGRWTQYF. The CDR3 DNA is TGTGCCAGCAGTCTCCCGGGACGATGGACCCAGTACTTC.

This clone was counted once. The rearrangement links TRBV19 to TRBJ2-1, with D maybe TRBD2 (5 bases). CDR1 LNHDA and CDR2 SQIVND come from the germline V gene (reference sequence). Deletions cut 10 bases from V and 0 bases from J, with 7 bases between. The CDR3 runs 12 residues. The CDR3 DNA reads TGTGCCACCGAGGGCTCCTACAATGAGCAGTTCTTC. Protein sequence: CATEGSYNEQFF.

V is TRBV9 and J is TRBJ1-1, with TRBD1 as a possible D gene (6 bases). CDR3 length: 12 residues. Between the trimmed V and J ends, which lost 4 bases and 5 bases, there was a span of 9 bases. Germline CDR1 is SGDLS and CDR2 is YYNGEE. DNA for the CDR3: TGTGCCAGCAGCTCGGGGGCGACTGAAGCTTTCTTT. The encoded protein is CASSSGATEAFF.

The chain uses TRBV28 and TRBJ1-1; 11 bases fit TRBD1. The CDR3 extends over 14 amino acids. CDR1 and CDR2 from the germline V gene are MDHEN and SYDVKM. V lost 3 bases to trimming and J lost 10 bases; unmatched junction nucleotides: 7. In DNA form, the CDR3 reads TGTGCCAGCAGTTTGGCCGGGACAGGGGGGGGAGCTTTCTTT. This sequence encodes CASSLAGTGGGAFF. Combining the CDR3 with reference TRBV28 and TRBJ1-1 gives the whole variable domain DVKVTQSSRYLVKRTGEKVFLECVQDMDHENMFWYRQDPGLGLRLIYFSYDVKMKEKGDIPEGYSVSREKKERFSLILESASTNQTSMYLCASSLAGTGGGAFFGQGTRLTVV.

The gene calls are TRBV7-2 and TRBJ1-3, with a possible D match to TRBD1 (5 bases). Germline V CDR1 and CDR2: SGHTA, FQGNSA. V lost 3 bases to trimming and J lost 0 bases, with 15 bases between them. CDR3 length: 17 amino acids. The CDR3 DNA sequence: TGTGCCAGCAGCTTTCGAACAGGCCGCGGCTCTGGAAACACCATATATTTT. Its protein is CASSFRTGRGSGNTIYF. Together with reference TRBV7-2 and TRBJ1-3, the CDR3 gives the full variable domain: GAGVSQSPSNKVTEKGKDVELRCDPISGHTALYWYRQSLGQGLEFLIYFQGNSAPDKSGLPSDRFSAERTGGSVSTLTIQRTQQEDSAVYLCASSFRTGRGSGNTIYFGEGSWLTVV.